The T cell receptor (beta chain) described here comes from a study of cytomegalovirus exposure and HLA in healthy donors. A note on this clone: The antigen remains unidentified.

Amplification used 60 Vbeta primers and 13 Jbeta primers. Clones were sequenced by immunoSEQ multiplex PCR, and TCRdb holds only the in-frame ones, with some missing. The profile shows about 180,000 clones, around 72% of them singletons. Study-wide results and caveats: Accurate prediction of HLA-A and HLA-B alleles (for most subjects) was reportedly achieved from TCR beta sequences.

Germline V gene sequence: CDR1 SGHRS, CDR2 YFSETQ. V was shortened by 0 bases and J by 3 bases, with 9 bases between the two germline ends. The CDR3 has 14 amino acids. Sequenced: PBMCs. The chain carries TRBV5-1 and TRBJ2-5, with unresolved D. The TCR comes from a woman aged 45-60 years in good health and CMV-seropositive. Written as DNA, the CDR3 is TGCGCCAGCAGCTTGGAAACCTACGAAGAGACCCAGTACTTC. This encodes CASSLETYEETQYF.